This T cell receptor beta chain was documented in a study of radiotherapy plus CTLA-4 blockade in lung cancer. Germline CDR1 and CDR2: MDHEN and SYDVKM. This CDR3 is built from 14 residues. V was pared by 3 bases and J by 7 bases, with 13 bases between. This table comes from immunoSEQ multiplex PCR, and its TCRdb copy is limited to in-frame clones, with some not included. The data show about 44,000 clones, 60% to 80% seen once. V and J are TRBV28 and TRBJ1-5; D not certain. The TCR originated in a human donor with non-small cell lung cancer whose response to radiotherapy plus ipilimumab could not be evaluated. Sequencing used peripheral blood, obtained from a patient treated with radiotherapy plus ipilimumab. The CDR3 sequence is CASSFAGEIQPQHF. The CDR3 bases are TGTGCCAGCAGTTTTGCCGGGGAGATCCAGCCCCAGCATTTT.